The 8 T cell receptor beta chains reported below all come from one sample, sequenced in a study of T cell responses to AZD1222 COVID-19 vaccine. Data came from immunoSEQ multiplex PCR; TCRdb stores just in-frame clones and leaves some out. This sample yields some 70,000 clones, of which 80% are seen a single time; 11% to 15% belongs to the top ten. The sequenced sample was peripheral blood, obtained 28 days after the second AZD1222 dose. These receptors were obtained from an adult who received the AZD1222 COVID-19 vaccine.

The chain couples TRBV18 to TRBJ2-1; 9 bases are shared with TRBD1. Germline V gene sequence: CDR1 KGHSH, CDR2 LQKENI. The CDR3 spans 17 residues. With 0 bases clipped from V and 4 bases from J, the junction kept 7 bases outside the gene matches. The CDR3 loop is CASSPPPGQGTYNEQFF. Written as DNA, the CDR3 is TGTGCCAGCTCACCACCCCCGGGACAGGGAACTTACAATGAGCAGTTCTTC.

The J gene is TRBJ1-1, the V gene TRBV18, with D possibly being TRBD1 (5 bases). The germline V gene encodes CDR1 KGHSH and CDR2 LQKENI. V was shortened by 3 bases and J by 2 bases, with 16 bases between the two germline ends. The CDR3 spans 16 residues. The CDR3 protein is CASSPQDQGRNTEAFF. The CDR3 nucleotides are TGTGCCAGCTCACCCCAGGACCAGGGACGTAACACTGAAGCTTTCTTT.

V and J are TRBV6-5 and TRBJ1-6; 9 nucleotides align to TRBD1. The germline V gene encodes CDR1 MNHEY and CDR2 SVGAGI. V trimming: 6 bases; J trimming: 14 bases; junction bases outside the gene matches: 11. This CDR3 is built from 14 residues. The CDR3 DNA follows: TGTGCCAGCAGATCACCGGGACAGGGTTTGGCCCTCCACTTT. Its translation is CASRSPGQGLALHF.

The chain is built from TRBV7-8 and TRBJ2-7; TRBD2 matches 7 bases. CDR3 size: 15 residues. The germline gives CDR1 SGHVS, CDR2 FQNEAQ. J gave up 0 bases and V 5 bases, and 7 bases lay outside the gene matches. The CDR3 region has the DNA TGTGCCAGCAGCACACGGCGGGGGATCTCCTACGAGCAGTACTTC. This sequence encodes CASSTRRGISYEQYF.

The CDR3 sequence is CASSPLNRRQPMNTEAFF. As DNA, the CDR3 is TGTGCCAGTAGTCCTTTAAACAGGAGACAACCCATGAACACTGAAGCTTTCTTT. V is TRBV19 and J is TRBJ1-1, with D perhaps TRBD1 (5 bases). This CDR3 has 18 residues. Germline values: CDR1 LNHDA, CDR2 SQIVND (reference sequence). V lost 5 bases and J lost 0, with 22 bases in between.

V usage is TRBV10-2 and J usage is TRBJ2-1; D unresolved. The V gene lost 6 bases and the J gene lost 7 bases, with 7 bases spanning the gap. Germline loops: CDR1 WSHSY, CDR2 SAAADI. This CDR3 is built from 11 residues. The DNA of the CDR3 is TGCGCCAGCAGCCTCGTGAATGAGCAGTTCTTC. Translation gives CASSLVNEQFF.

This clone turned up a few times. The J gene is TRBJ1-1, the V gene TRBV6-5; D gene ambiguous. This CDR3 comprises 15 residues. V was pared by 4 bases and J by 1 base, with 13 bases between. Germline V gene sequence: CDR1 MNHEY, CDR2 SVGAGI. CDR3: CASSSPGAENTEAFF. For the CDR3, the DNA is TGTGCCAGCAGTTCCCCGGGTGCCGAGAACACTGAAGCTTTCTTT.

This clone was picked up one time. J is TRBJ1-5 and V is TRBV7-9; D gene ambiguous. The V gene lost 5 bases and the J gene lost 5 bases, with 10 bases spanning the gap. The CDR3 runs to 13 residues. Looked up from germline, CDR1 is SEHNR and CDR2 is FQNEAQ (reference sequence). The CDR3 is CASSMTRDQPQHF. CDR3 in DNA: TGTGCCAGCAGCATGACACGGGATCAGCCCCAGCATTTT.